This T cell receptor beta chain emerged from a study of T cells after yellow fever vaccination (dated by TCRdb to the late 2010s). Concerning the study at large: The SMART-Seq v4 Ultra Low Input RNA kit was used to prepare libraries from fractions with low cell numbers. Bulk TCR alpha and beta repertoires were sequenced longitudinally to track T-cell clones before and after primary and booster YFV17D yellow fever vaccination. The cohort comprised two healthy male donors, one aged 18 to 30 and one aged 30 to 39 years. Blood samples were taken at several timepoints before and after primary and secondary immunization, and bulk PBMC replicates and cell subsets were isolated. General conclusions and limits of the study: Only a couple of donors were included in the study, so the extent to which the findings can be generalized is limited. The secondary T-cell response was weaker than the primary response but faster, peaking on day 5 instead of day 15. A small share of clonotypes occurred in both CD4 and CD8 compartments, likely arising from convergent recombination. Most clones expanded after primary vaccination (96% of CD4 and roughly 90% of CD8) were re-detected after the booster, suggesting that broad memory maintenance occurred. Computational filtering was needed because FACS-sorted repertoires could contain abundant contaminating clonotypes from the bulk population.

TCR cDNA was synthesized by 5'RACE template switching, through which a universal primer site and unique molecular identifiers were introduced. cDNA synthesis was primed from both the TCR alpha and TCR beta constant segments. Two PCR steps were used to amplify libraries, with sample barcodes and sequencing adapters being added in the second step. Sequencing of the libraries was done on either Illumina HiSeq 2500 (2x100 bp) or NovaSeq (2x150 bp). The original methods were these. Reads were demultiplexed and collapsed into UMI consensus sequences with MIGEC, and V(D)J alignment was performed with MiXCR. Using edgeR on replicate PBMC samples, clonotypes were called vaccine-responding if FDR was below 0.01 and the log2 fold change was above 5 up to day 15. Bulk clonotypes were assigned CD4 or CD8 identity according to which sequenced CD4 or CD8 repertoire held them at higher abundance. The public reads were reprocessed in TCRdb via fastp at Q25 and MiXCR, keeping in-frame beta chains. Merged by CDR3 protein, the rows form single entries marked with the most common genes and DNA. These V and J calls derive from TCRdb rather than the authors' analysis. The sample table records 450,000 to 650,000 distinct CDR3 sequences; roughly 14% of these occur just once. Jointly, the top ten make up 11% to 15% of the sample.

Remarks on this clonotype: Its antigen is not yet known. No base qualities exist here, and no much larger clone lies one base off it.

The CDR3 contains 12 residues, cysteine and phenylalanine counted. CDR3 DNA only is kept here, 36 bases in frame from base 1. The germline ends are 12 bases apart after V is trimmed by 7 bases and J by 7 bases. In the germline V gene, CDR1 corresponds to SGHRS and CDR2 to YFSETQ. This specimen's treatment or condition label, interpreted: live attenuated yellow fever vaccine strain. At each blood-draw timepoint, two biological replicates of bulk PBMCs were obtained. PBMCs were isolated from peripheral blood using a standard Ficoll-Paque protocol. RNA was extracted with TriZol from bulk PBMCs, CD4 and CD8 fractions, and dextramer-positive and dextramer-negative fractions.

The sequence came from a man aged 25 to 45 who received the YFV17D yellow fever vaccine. This material consisted of PBMCs, taken on the day of the yellow fever booster vaccination. The chain joins TRBV5-1 to TRBJ2-1, with TRBD1 perhaps the D gene, on 5 matching bases. The CDR3 region: CASGVQGNEQFF. The DNA reads as follows: TGCGCCAGCGGCGTTCAGGGTAATGAGCAGTTCTTC.